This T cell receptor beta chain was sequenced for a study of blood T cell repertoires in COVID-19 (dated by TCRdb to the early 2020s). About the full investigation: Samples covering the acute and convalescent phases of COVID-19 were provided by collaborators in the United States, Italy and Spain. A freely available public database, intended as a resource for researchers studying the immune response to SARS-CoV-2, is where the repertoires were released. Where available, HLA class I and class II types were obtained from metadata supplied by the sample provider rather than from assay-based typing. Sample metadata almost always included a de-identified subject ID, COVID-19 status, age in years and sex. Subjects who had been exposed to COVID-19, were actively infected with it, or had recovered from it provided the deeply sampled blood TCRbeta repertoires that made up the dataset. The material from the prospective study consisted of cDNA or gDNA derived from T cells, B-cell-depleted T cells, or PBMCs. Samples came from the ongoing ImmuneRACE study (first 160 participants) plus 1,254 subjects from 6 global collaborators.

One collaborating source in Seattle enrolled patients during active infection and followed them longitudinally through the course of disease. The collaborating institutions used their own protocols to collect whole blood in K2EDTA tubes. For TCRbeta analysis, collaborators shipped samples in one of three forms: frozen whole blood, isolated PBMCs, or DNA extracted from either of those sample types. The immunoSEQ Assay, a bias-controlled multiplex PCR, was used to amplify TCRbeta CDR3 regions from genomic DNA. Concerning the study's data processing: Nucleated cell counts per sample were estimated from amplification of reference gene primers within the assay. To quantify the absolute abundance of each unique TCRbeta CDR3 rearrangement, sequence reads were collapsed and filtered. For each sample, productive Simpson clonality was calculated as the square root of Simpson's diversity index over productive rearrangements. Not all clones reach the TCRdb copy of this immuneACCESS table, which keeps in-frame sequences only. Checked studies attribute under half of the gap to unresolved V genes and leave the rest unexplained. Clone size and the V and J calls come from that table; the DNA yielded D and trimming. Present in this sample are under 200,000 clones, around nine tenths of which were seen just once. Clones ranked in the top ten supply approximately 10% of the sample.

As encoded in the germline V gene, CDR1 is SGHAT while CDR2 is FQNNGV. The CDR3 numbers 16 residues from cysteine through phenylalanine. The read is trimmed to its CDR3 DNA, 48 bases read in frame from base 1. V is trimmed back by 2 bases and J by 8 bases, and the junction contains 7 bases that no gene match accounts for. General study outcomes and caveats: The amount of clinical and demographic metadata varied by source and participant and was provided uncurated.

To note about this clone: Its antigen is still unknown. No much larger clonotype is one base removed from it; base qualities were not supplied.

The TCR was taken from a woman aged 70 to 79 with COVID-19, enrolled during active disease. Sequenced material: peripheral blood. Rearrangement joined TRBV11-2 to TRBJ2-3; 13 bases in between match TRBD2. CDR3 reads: CASSLRLAGGFGTQYF. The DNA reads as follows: TGTGCCAGCAGCTTAAGACTAGCGGGGGGATTCGGTACGCAGTATTTT. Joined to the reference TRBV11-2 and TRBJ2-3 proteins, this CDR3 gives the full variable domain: EAGVAQSPRYKIIEKRQSVAFWCNPISGHATLYWYQQILGQGPKLLIQFQNNGVVDDSQLPKDRFSAERLKGVDSTLKIQPAKLEDSAVYLCASSLRLAGGFGTQYFGPGTRLTVL.